This T cell receptor (beta chain) was sequenced during a study of shared clonotypes between healthy human individuals. CDR1 is SGDLS, CDR2 YYNGEE, per germline. V lost 3 bases to trimming and J lost 4 bases; unmatched junction nucleotides: 10. The CDR3 loop spans 16 amino acids. Generated by immunoSEQ multiplex PCR, the TCRdb table keeps only in-frame clones and is missing some. The table lists about 2.4 million clones, over 85% of them singletons. The sample taken for sequencing was naive CD4+ T cells sorted from blood. Indicated subset: CD45RA+ positively selected. The rearrangement joins TRBV9 to TRBJ2-7, with 10 positions matching TRBD2. This TCR was recovered from a young man in good health. CDR3 loop: CASSAPRTSGIYEQYF. The CDR3 DNA reads TGTGCCAGCAGCGCGCCACGGACTAGCGGCATTTACGAGCAGTACTTC.